This note documents a single T cell receptor (beta chain) sequence. In the PCR, 60 Vbeta and 13 Jbeta primers were used. Sequencing was performed with immunoSEQ multiplex PCR; in TCRdb, only in-frame clones are kept and a portion is missing. The table records 180,000 or so clones, more than 65% of them present only once. This record comes from a study of cytomegalovirus exposure and HLA in healthy donors. The receptor comes from a female donor in good health and CMV-seronegative. Sequenced sample: PBMCs.

In DNA, the CDR3 is TGCGCCAGCAGCTTGGGGGGGCGTCTTACTGAAGCTTTCTTT. Amino acids: CASSLGGRLTEAFF. The chain carries TRBV5-1 and TRBJ1-1; a possible D gene is TRBD1 (6 bases). Between the trimmed V and J ends, which lost 0 bases and 5 bases, there was a span of 11 bases. The CDR3 extends over 14 amino acids. Germline assignment: CDR1 SGHRS and CDR2 YFSETQ.